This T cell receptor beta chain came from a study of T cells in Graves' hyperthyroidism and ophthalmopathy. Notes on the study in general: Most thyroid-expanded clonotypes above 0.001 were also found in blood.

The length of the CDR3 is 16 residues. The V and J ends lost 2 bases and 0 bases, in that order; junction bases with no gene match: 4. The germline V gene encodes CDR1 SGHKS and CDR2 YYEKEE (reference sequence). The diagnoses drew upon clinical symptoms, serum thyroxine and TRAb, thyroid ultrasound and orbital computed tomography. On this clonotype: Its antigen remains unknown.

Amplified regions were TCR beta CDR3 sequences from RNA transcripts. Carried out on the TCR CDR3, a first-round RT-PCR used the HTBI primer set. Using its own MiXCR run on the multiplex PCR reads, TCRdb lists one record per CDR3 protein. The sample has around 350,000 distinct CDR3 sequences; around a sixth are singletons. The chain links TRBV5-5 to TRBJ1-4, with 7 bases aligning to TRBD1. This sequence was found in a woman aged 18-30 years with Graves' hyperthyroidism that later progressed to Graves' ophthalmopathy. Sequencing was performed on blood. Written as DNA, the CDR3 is TGTGCCAGCAGCTTAGACAGGGAGTCAACTAATGAAAAACTGTTTTTT. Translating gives CASSLDRESTNEKLFF.